The clone carrying this TCR beta chain was seen many times. As yet, its antigen is unknown. This sample is drawn from a study of T cell repertoires in cytomegalovirus infection. In the study overall: Used in the study were CMV epitopes, some recently identified and HLA-C-restricted, others well-studied and HLA-B-restricted. Public TCR beta signatures indicated both CMV infection and matching HLA type.

Study-wide results and caveats: CMV-specific TCR beta clonotypes restricted by HLA-C were the ones dominating the ex vivo response. Cumulative frequency of public TCR beta families picked out carriers of CMV plus the relevant HLA.

Each CDR3 protein gets one entry after TCRdb re-called the reads with MiXCR. The repertoire includes about 150,000 distinct CDR3 sequences, over 30% of them detected once, and around 50% sits in the top ten. The sequence came from a human donor in good health (CMV status not recorded). Some clones in this sample may be carry-over from other donors' samples. The specimen was CD8+ T cells from cultured PBMCs, collected from culture after CMV antigen stimulation.

The CDR3 loop is CASSLDTSGSTDTQYF. Written as DNA, the CDR3 is TGTGCCAGCAGCTTAGATACTAGCGGTAGCACAGATACGCAGTATTTT. This chain joins TRBV7-6 and TRBJ2-3; 8 bases match TRBD2. The J segment lost 0 bases and the V segment lost 1 base, leaving 3 bases of the junction unmatched. The CDR3 covers 16 residues. CDR1 is SGHVS, CDR2 FNYEAQ, per germline.